These T cell receptor beta chains were read from a single sample in a study of CD8 T cells in ankylosing spondylitis. TCRdb ran MiXCR on the 5' RACE reads and lists one entry per CDR3 protein. Here the sample spans tens of thousands of distinct CDR3 sequences, 7.9% being singletons. Sequencing input: blood. The receptors shown here come from a male donor with ankylosing spondylitis or in good health (not recorded which). Both conserved end residues are part of each CDR3. D genes are given only for firm matches. Clone size appears in some rows only: once, few, many, or a class for an expanded clone.

V gene	clone size	D gene	J gene	CDR3 DNA	CDR3 protein
TRBV20-1	few	.	TRBJ2-1	TGCAGTGCTGCCAGGGGGGGCCCCCGGGAGCAGTTCTTC	CSAARGGPREQFF
TRBV7-2	.	.	TRBJ2-3	TGTGCCAGCAGCTTTTTAGGGCAAACAGATACGCAGTATTTT	CASSFLGQTDTQYF
TRBV19	few	.	TRBJ2-1	TGTGCCAGTACCCTGTCCGGGGTTTATGAGCAGTTCTTC	CASTLSGVYEQFF
TRBV7-3	few	TRBD1	TRBJ2-5	TGTGCCAGCAGCTTGGGACAGGGGATCCAAGAGACCCAGTACTTC	CASSLGQGIQETQYF
TRBV11-2	.	TRBD1	TRBJ2-1	TGTGCCAGCAGCCCCGGACAGGGGATTAGAGACGAGCAGTTCTTC	CASSPGQGIRDEQFF
TRBV29-1	.	TRBD2	TRBJ2-3	TGCAGCGTTGCGGCTAGCGGGAGTACAGATACGCAGTATTTT	CSVAASGSTDTQYF
TRBV6-2/TRBV6-3	.	.	TRBJ1-1	TGTGCCAGCAGTCCGATTAGACGGAGTGGAACTGAAGCTTTCTTT	CASSPIRRSGTEAFF
TRBV29-1	few	.	TRBJ2-5	TGCAGCGTTTTCCAAGAGACCCAGTACTTC	CSVFQETQYF
TRBV7-2	few	.	TRBJ1-5	TGTGCCAGCAGCGCAAATAGTGGCGGTCAGCCCCAGCATTTT	CASSANSGGQPQHF
TRBV5-5	.	.	TRBJ2-2	TGTGCCAGCAGCTGGACCACAGGGCCCGCCGGGGAGCTGTTTTTT	CASSWTTGPAGELFF
TRBV6-5	.	.	TRBJ2-5	TGTGCCAGCAGCCAAGGACAAGCTGGGACCCAGTACTTC	CASSQGQAGTQYF
TRBV12-3/TRBV12-4	many	.	TRBJ2-2	TGTGCCAGCAGTTTCGGGCCGAACACCGGGGAGCTGTTTTTT	CASSFGPNTGELFF
TRBV27	few	TRBD1	TRBJ2-1	TGTGCCAGCAGTTACGGGACAGTTTACAATGAGCAGTTCTTC	CASSYGTVYNEQFF
TRBV7-9	few	.	TRBJ1-1	TGTGCCAGCAGCTTATCCTCCGGAAAGACTGAAGCTTTCTTT	CASSLSSGKTEAFF
TRBV5-1	few	TRBD1	TRBJ2-5	TGCGCCAGCAGCTTAGGACAGGGTCCTCTGGAGACCCAGTACTTC	CASSLGQGPLETQYF
TRBV4-3	few	.	TRBJ1-2	TGCGCCAGCAGCCAAGATTGGGGGGACTATGGCTACACCTTC	CASSQDWGDYGYTF
TRBV28	few	TRBD1	TRBJ1-6	TGTGCCAGCATTGAACAGGGGAGCTATTCACCCCTCCACTTT	CASIEQGSYSPLHF
TRBV7-2	many	.	TRBJ1-4	TGTGCCAGCAGCGCGGGTAATCGGGGTGAAAAACTGTTTTTT	CASSAGNRGEKLFF
TRBV6-2/TRBV6-3	.	.	TRBJ1-4	TGTGCCAGCAGGATTTCAGTTAATTATAATGAAAAACTGTTTTTT	CASRISVNYNEKLFF
TRBV20-1	.	.	TRBJ1-1	TGCAGTGCTAGAAGAGGGGAAACGAACACTGAAGCTTTCTTT	CSARRGETNTEAFF
TRBV5-1	few	.	TRBJ2-4	TGCGCCAGCAGCTTGGGACACTCGCAAAACATTCAGTACTTC	CASSLGHSQNIQYF
TRBV7-2	few	.	TRBJ1-1	TGTGCCAGCAGTCCTACCCGGGCTACTGAAGCTTTCTTT	CASSPTRATEAFF
TRBV24-1	.	.	TRBJ2-2	TGTGCCACCAGTGAGACGAGCGGAAAAACCGGGGAGCTGTTTTTT	CATSETSGKTGELFF
TRBV29-1	many	.	TRBJ2-1	TGCAGCGTTGAGGGGCCCACTGAGGGGTACAATGAGCAGTTCTTC	CSVEGPTEGYNEQFF
TRBV6-2/TRBV6-3	.	.	TRBJ2-1	TGTGCCAGCACCCTCCGGGACAAAGCCTACAATGAGCAGTTCTTC	CASTLRDKAYNEQFF
TRBV7-3	many	TRBD2	TRBJ2-1	TGTGCCAGCAGCCGGACTAGCCCGGGCGAGCAGTTCTTC	CASSRTSPGEQFF
TRBV19	.	TRBD1	TRBJ2-4	TGTGCCAGTAGTATGGAACACAGGGGGGACATTCAGTACTTC	CASSMEHRGDIQYF
TRBV5-1	few	.	TRBJ1-1	TGCGCCAGCAGCTTCAAAGGGGAGACTGAAGCTTTCTTT	CASSFKGETEAFF
TRBV27	few	.	TRBJ2-3	TGTGCCAGCAGCATGGCCGGGCCCCTCACAGATACGCAGTATTTT	CASSMAGPLTDTQYF
TRBV20-1	few	.	TRBJ1-4	TGCAGTGCCAGAATAGGGGCAGGGGATGAAAAACTGTTTTTT	CSARIGAGDEKLFF
TRBV7-9	few	.	TRBJ2-1	TGTGCCAGCAGCCCCATCGATGAGCAGTTCTTC	CASSPIDEQFF
TRBV12-3/TRBV12-4	.	.	TRBJ2-1	TGTGCCAGCAGTTCGGCAGATCCCTCCTACAATGAGCAGTTCTTC	CASSSADPSYNEQFF
TRBV6-2/TRBV6-3	.	.	TRBJ2-3	TGTGCCAGCAGTCGGAAGGATAGCGAGAGCACAGATACGCAGTATTTT	CASSRKDSESTDTQYF
TRBV7-9	.	TRBD2	TRBJ2-2	TGTGCCAGCAGCTTAGTGGCGGGGGCGAACACCGGGGAGCTGTTTTTT	CASSLVAGANTGELFF
TRBV20-1	.	TRBD2	TRBJ2-3	TGCAGTGCTAGAAAAGGACTAGCAACAGATACGCAGTATTTT	CSARKGLATDTQYF
TRBV12-3/TRBV12-4	many	.	TRBJ2-2	TGTGCCAGCAGTTGGAACACCGGGGAGCTGTTTTTT	CASSWNTGELFF
TRBV3-1	.	TRBD2	TRBJ2-7	TGTGCCAGCAGCCAAATACTAGCGGGAGGAACCGAGCAGTACTTC	CASSQILAGGTEQYF
TRBV7-2	few	.	TRBJ2-1	TGTGCCAGCAGCTTAGCACTAGCCCTCAATGAGCAGTTCTTC	CASSLALALNEQFF
TRBV29-1	few	.	TRBJ2-4	TGCAGCGTTGAGATAGCCAAAAACATTCAGTACTTC	CSVEIAKNIQYF
TRBV29-1	.	TRBD1	TRBJ1-4	TGCAGCGTTGATAAGACAGGGGATACCGAAAAACTGTTTTTT	CSVDKTGDTEKLFF
TRBV4-1	many	.	TRBJ1-1	TGCGCCAGCAGCCAGGGGGCTGAAGCTTTCTTT	CASSQGAEAFF
TRBV10-3	few	TRBD1	TRBJ1-1	TGTGCCACAGGACAGGGTGGGGGAGCTTTCTTT	CATGQGGGAFF
TRBV6-6	.	.	TRBJ1-5	TGTGCCAGCAGTTTGGCAGGGAACGGACCCCAGCATTTT	CASSLAGNGPQHF
TRBV12-3/TRBV12-4	.	TRBD1	TRBJ1-1	TGTGCCAGCAGTTTTTCCGGGACAGGGTGGAGGGGCACTGAAGCTTTCTTT	CASSFSGTGWRGTEAFF
TRBV7-2	few	.	TRBJ2-7	TGTGCCAGCAGCTTAGGCGGTAATCACTACGAGCAGTACTTC	CASSLGGNHYEQYF
TRBV29-1	many	TRBD2	TRBJ2-3	TGCAGCGCCGGGACTAGCGGGGGGACACAGTATTTT	CSAGTSGGTQYF
TRBV21-1	few	.	TRBJ2-2	TGTGCCAGCAAGGGGGGACAGGGCCCCACCGGGGAGCTGTTTTTT	CASKGGQGPTGELFF
TRBV4-3	few	.	TRBJ1-5	TGCGCCAGCAGCCAAGGAAGGGGTCAGCCCCAGCATTTT	CASSQGRGQPQHF
TRBV24-1	few	TRBD1	TRBJ2-1	TGTGCCACCAGTGATTTGAAGGACAGGGGCGATGAGCAGTTCTTC	CATSDLKDRGDEQFF
TRBV29-1	few	.	TRBJ1-1	TGCAGCGTTTTCTCAGGTGGTACTGAAGCTTTCTTT	CSVFSGGTEAFF
TRBV6-5	few	.	TRBJ2-4	TGTGCCAGCAGCTTCTTACAGGGAACCAAAAACATTCAGTACTTC	CASSFLQGTKNIQYF